The 23 T cell receptor beta chains below come from one sample, sequenced in a study of cytomegalovirus exposure and HLA in healthy donors. Amplification used 60 Vbeta primers and 13 Jbeta primers. The repertoire was sequenced with immunoSEQ multiplex PCR; TCRdb's copy has only in-frame clones and lacks some. The sample holds approximately 50,000 clones, about three quarters seen once. The material sequenced was PBMCs. These receptors were obtained from a man younger than 40 in good health and CMV-seropositive.

This clone was observed a few times. The chain recombines TRBV6-1 with TRBJ2-7, with TRBD1 matching 9 bases. The germline V gene encodes CDR1 MNHNS and CDR2 SASEGT. V shed 11 bases, J shed 3 bases, and the junction held 5 bases outside the gene matches. The CDR3 runs to 12 residues. For the CDR3, the DNA is TGTGCCGGCGGGACAGGGTACTACGAGCAGTACTTC. Protein: CAGGTGYYEQYF.

The V and J genes are TRBV6-1 and TRBJ1-5; no definite D call. V was clipped by 6 bases and J by 0 bases, with 12 bases between them. The germline gives CDR1 MNHNS, CDR2 SASEGT. The CDR3 runs 15 residues. CDR3 in DNA: TGTGCCAGCAGGTTGGACCGGGATAGCAATCAGCCCCAGCATTTT. The encoded protein is CASRLDRDSNQPQHF.

The V gene is TRBV5-1, the J gene TRBJ2-5, with D perhaps matching TRBD2 (7 bases). Germline-derived CDR1 and CDR2 are SGHRS and YFSETQ. V was pared by 2 bases and J by 0 bases, with 11 bases between. This CDR3 is 15 amino acids long. This CDR3 is CASSLGGEHQETQYF. DNA of the CDR3: TGCGCCAGCAGCTTAGGGGGGGAGCACCAAGAGACCCAGTACTTC.

J is TRBJ1-5 and V is TRBV18, with TRBD1 identical over 8 bases. With V trimmed by 1 base and J by 6 bases, 5 bases remained unmatched. This CDR3 region has 15 residues. Germline assignment: CDR1 KGHSH and CDR2 LQKENI. The CDR3 bases are TGTGCCAGCTCACCACGGACAGGGAAAAGTCAGCCCCAGCATTTT. Translation: CASSPRTGKSQPQHF.

This rearrangement joins TRBV7-3 to TRBJ2-1; 8 bases are a match to TRBD2. Germline CDR1 reads SGHTA; CDR2 reads FQGTGA. V was clipped by 2 bases and J by 2 bases; unmatched bases: 2. The CDR3 is 15 amino acids. CDR3 sequence (DNA): TGTGCCAGCAGCTTACTCGGGGGGGCCTACAATGAGCAGTTCTTC. Residues: CASSLLGGAYNEQFF.

J is TRBJ1-1 and V is TRBV2; D uncertain. The V and J ends lost 4 bases and 10 bases respectively, with 10 bases between them. The CDR3 extends over 11 amino acids. Germline loops: CDR1 SNHLY, CDR2 FYNNEI. CDR3 protein: CASSGTTRAFF. CDR3 in DNA: TGTGCCAGCAGTGGCACCACGAGAGCTTTCTTT.

J is TRBJ2-7 and V is TRBV7-8; 7 bases are shared with TRBD2. CDR3 length equals 13 residues. Germline values: CDR1 SGHVS, CDR2 FQNEAQ. V trimming: 5 bases; J trimming: 4 bases; junction bases outside the gene matches: 5. Written as DNA, the CDR3 is TGTGCCAGCAGCCCCGACGGGGGGTACGAGCAGTACTTC. This gives the protein CASSPDGGYEQYF.

The chain carries TRBV18 and TRBJ2-1; D might be TRBD1 (5 bases). The V gene's germline CDR1 is KGHSH and CDR2 LQKENI. The CDR3 is made up of 15 amino acids. Trimming stripped 2 bases from V and 6 bases from J, with 14 bases between. The CDR3 DNA sequence: TGTGCCAGCTCACCATATCAGACAGCCTCCAATGAGCAGTTCTTC. Its protein is CASSPYQTASNEQFF.

This clone has just a few counts. The chain links TRBV27 to TRBJ1-1; 7 bases agree with TRBD1. CDR1 and CDR2 (germline): MNHEY, SMNVEV (reference sequence). J was trimmed by 0 bases and V by 6 bases; bases with no gene match: 10. The CDR3 sequence is 16 residues long. The CDR3 nucleotides are TGTGCCAGCAGGCCAGGACAGGTCTACCTGAACACTGAAGCTTTCTTT. It translates to CASRPGQVYLNTEAFF.

CDR3 coding DNA: TGTGCCAGCAGCGCTTCCTTCATGGACAGGGCTGAAGCTTTCTTT. Amino acids: CASSASFMDRAEAFF. The genes are TRBV9 and TRBJ1-1, with 8 nucleotides matching TRBD1. The CDR3 runs 15 residues. Germline CDR1 is SGDLS and CDR2 is YYNGEE. Unmatched junction bases numbered 10, after V lost 3 bases and J lost 6 bases.

The V call is TRBV7-9, the J call TRBJ1-2; 8 positions match TRBD1. CDR1 and CDR2 (germline): SEHNR, FQNEAQ (reference sequence). V lost 7 bases, J lost 1 base, and 11 bases stayed unmatched. The CDR3 extends over 16 amino acids. This CDR3 reads CASNGQGEGVNYGYTF. DNA for the CDR3: TGTGCCAGCAACGGACAGGGTGAGGGAGTTAACTATGGCTACACCTTC.

This clone appeared a few times. The chain employs TRBV5-1 and TRBJ2-1; D perhaps matches TRBD1 (6 bases). The germline V gene encodes CDR1 SGHRS and CDR2 YFSETQ. The CDR3 sequence is 16 residues long. V was trimmed by 1 base and J by 1 base, leaving 12 bases between them. CDR3 sequence reads: CASSLLGASSYNEQFF. The CDR3 DNA reads as TGCGCCAGCAGCTTGCTGGGGGCTAGTTCCTACAATGAGCAGTTCTTC.

The chain recombines TRBV30 with TRBJ1-5; 7 positions agree with TRBD1. Trimming took 4 bases from V and 6 from J; bases not matched to a gene: 15. Germline V gene data show CDR1 as GTSNPN and CDR2 as SVGIG (reference sequence). The CDR3 extends over 16 amino acids. The CDR3 DNA is TGTGCCTGGATCCCCAAAGAAGACAGGGCGGGTCAGCCCCAGCATTTT. Translation: CAWIPKEDRAGQPQHF.

The J gene is TRBJ1-1, the V gene TRBV11-2; D might be TRBD1 (6 bases). Germline assignment: CDR1 SGHAT and CDR2 FQNNGV. Trimming pared 3 bases from V and 0 bases from J, leaving 8 bases between. The CDR3 loop spans 14 amino acids. In nucleotides, the CDR3 is TGTGCCAGCAGCTTCGCAGGGGTGAACACTGAAGCTTTCTTT. It codes for CASSFAGVNTEAFF.

This chain uses TRBV6-5 with TRBJ2-2, with 7 bases that match TRBD2. The germline CDR1 and CDR2 sequences are MNHEY and SVGAGI. The junction had 7 bases not matched to a gene; V was cut back by 2 bases and J by 4 bases. The CDR3 loop spans 16 amino acids. The CDR3 coding sequence is TGTGCCAGCAGTTACACGGGGAGGGCGGGCACCGGGGAGCTGTTTTTT. As protein: CASSYTGRAGTGELFF.

The V gene is TRBV5-1, the J gene TRBJ2-7; possibly TRBD2 for D (5 bases). The V gene's germline CDR1 is SGHRS and CDR2 YFSETQ. The CDR3 is 14 amino acids. Trimming cost V 4 bases and J 4 bases, with 15 bases left between them. Written as DNA, the CDR3 is TGCGCCAGCAGCCCAGCGTATTCGGGGTACGAGCAGTACTTC. Residues: CASSPAYSGYEQYF.

V and J are TRBV19 and TRBJ2-1; D perhaps matches TRBD2 (6 bases). This CDR3 spans 16 amino acids. Germline loops: CDR1 LNHDA, CDR2 SQIVND (reference sequence). The V gene lost 8 bases and the J gene lost 3 bases, with 20 bases spanning the gap. The CDR3 spells CASRPKAGPYYNEQFF. The DNA of the CDR3 is TGTGCCAGTCGACCTAAAGCGGGCCCCTACTACAATGAGCAGTTCTTC.

This chain links TRBV27 with TRBJ1-6; unclear D gene. CDR3 length: 14 residues. The germline V and J ends were trimmed by 5 bases and 9 bases, with 14 bases remaining between them. Germline V gene data show CDR1 as MNHEY and CDR2 as SMNVEV (reference sequence). CDR3 residues: CASSPLQLSSPLHF. DNA of the CDR3: TGTGCCAGCAGTCCCCTTCAATTGAGTTCACCCCTCCACTTT.

The DNA of the CDR3 is TGCGCCAGCAGCCAAGGAACAGAGCAGTTCTTC. Encoded protein: CASSQGTEQFF. J is TRBJ2-1 and V is TRBV4-1; unclear D gene. The V and J ends lost 1 base and 10 bases respectively, with 5 bases between them. Germline V CDR1 and CDR2: MGHRA, YSYEKL. This CDR3 region has 11 residues.

J is TRBJ1-2 and V is TRBV4-1, with TRBD1 identical over 8 bases. The CDR3 covers 17 residues. CDR1 and CDR2 (germline): MGHRA, YSYEKL. V was pared by 0 bases and J by 10 bases, with 16 bases of the junction left unmatched. The CDR3 region has the DNA TGCGCCAGCAGCCAAGAGGACAGGGAGCAACAAACCAACCCCTACACCTTC. It specifies CASSQEDREQQTNPYTF.

J is TRBJ2-7 and V is TRBV10-3; the D is unclear. Germline V CDR1 and CDR2: ENHRY, SYGVKD. CDR3 length equals 15 residues. V gave up 0 bases and J gave up 2 bases, with 11 bases separating them. Written as DNA, the CDR3 is TGTGCCATCAGTGAGTCGAAAACCAGTACCTACGAGCAGTACTTC. Residues: CAISESKTSTYEQYF.

The chain employs TRBV5-1 and TRBJ2-3; 8 bases are a match to TRBD2. The CDR3 contains 14 residues. Germline CDR1 SGHRS, CDR2 YFSETQ. The V gene end was trimmed by 2 bases and the J gene end by 3 bases; junction bases not matched to a gene: 2. The CDR3 loop is CASSFSGATDTQYF. CDR3 bases: TGCGCCAGCAGCTTTAGCGGGGCAACAGATACGCAGTATTTT.

The chain uses TRBV18 and TRBJ2-2, with a weak D call TRBD1 (6 bases). V dropped 1 base and J dropped 7 bases, with 13 bases sitting between them. CDR1 is KGHSH and CDR2 is LQKENI in the germline V gene. The CDR3 is 15 residues long. This chain's CDR3 is CASSPLTRTDGELFF. In nucleotides, the CDR3 is TGTGCCAGCTCACCACTGACCAGGACAGACGGGGAGCTGTTTTTT.